This entry concerns a single T cell receptor (beta chain). Its antigen is undetermined. Both TRBC1 and TRBC2 were covered by a beta constant-region primer of two equimolar oligonucleotides. TCRdb fed the UMI-ligation and nested PCR reads into MiXCR, producing one record per CDR3 protein. This table holds under 40,000 distinct CDR3 sequences, about 14% found once. After the first PCR, alpha and beta chain libraries were processed separately. This specimen comes from a study of naive and memory T cell subsets. The study, taken as a whole, reports: Gini index rose across naive, CM, EM and EMRA in CD4 and CD8.

This CDR3 spans 17 amino acids. Trimming removed 3 bases at V and 4 bases at J, with 18 bases between. Germline V gene lookup returns CDR1 ENHRY and CDR2 SYGVKD. This TCR derives from a human donor in good health. The chain carries TRBV10-3 and TRBJ2-2; tentatively, D is TRBD1 (6 bases). Sequenced sample: effector memory CD4+ T cells from blood. The subset here: effector memory, CD45RA- CD27-. This CDR3 is CAISDPTGFEGTGELFF. The CDR3 region has the DNA TGTGCCATCAGTGACCCTACAGGGTTTGAGGGCACCGGGGAGCTGTTTTTT.